Presented here are 19 T cell receptor beta chains from one specimen sequenced in a study of cytomegalovirus exposure and HLA in healthy donors. The primer mix had 60 Vbeta and 13 Jbeta primers. Repertoires were generated with immunoSEQ multiplex PCR, while TCRdb's copy carries only in-frame clones and drops some. The sample lists fewer than 200,000 clones; 60% to 85% were seen once. Sequencing was done on a sample of PBMCs. The receptors were gathered from a male donor in good health and CMV-seropositive.

This chain connects TRBV5-4 to TRBJ2-3; a possible D gene is TRBD2 (5 bases). Between the trimmed V and J ends, which lost 6 bases and 2 bases, there was a span of 7 bases. Germline V CDR1 and CDR2: SGHNT, YYREEE (reference sequence). The CDR3 covers 12 residues. DNA of the CDR3: TGTGCCAGCAAGAGGGACACAGATACGCAGTATTTT. Protein: CASKRDTDTQYF.

V is TRBV7-9 and J is TRBJ2-3; D possibly corresponds to TRBD2 (6 bases). Germline V CDR1 and CDR2: SEHNR, FQNEAQ (reference sequence). V was pared by 7 bases and J by 4 bases, with 18 bases between. The CDR3 sequence is 15 residues long. The CDR3 here is CASTLLGGKADTQYF. The DNA of the CDR3 is TGTGCCAGCACCCTTCTAGGAGGGAAAGCAGATACGCAGTATTTT.

CDR3 sequence (DNA): TGTGCCAGCAGCCTCACAGGGGGCCTAGCCGGGGAGCTGTTTTTT. It yields the protein CASSLTGGLAGELFF. The chain carries TRBV7-2 and TRBJ2-2; 9 nucleotides align to TRBD1. This CDR3 is 15 amino acids long. CDR1 is SGHTA and CDR2 is FQGNSA in the germline V gene. With 5 bases clipped from V and 6 bases from J, the junction kept 7 bases outside the gene matches.

This chain connects TRBV5-4 to TRBJ2-1, with 10 bases identical to TRBD2. The germline V gene has CDR1 SGHNT and CDR2 YYREEE (reference sequence). With V trimmed by 4 bases and J by 7 bases, 11 bases remained unmatched. The CDR3 runs 16 residues. This CDR3 reads CASSRLAGALGNEQFF. DNA for the CDR3: TGTGCCAGCAGCCGGCTAGCGGGGGCCTTAGGAAATGAGCAGTTCTTC.

This clone has just a few counts. V usage is TRBV18 and J usage is TRBJ2-7, with D unclear. The germline CDR1 and CDR2 sequences are KGHSH and LQKENI. Trimming pared 2 bases from V and 7 bases from J, leaving 9 bases between. CDR3 length: 12 amino acids. For the CDR3, the DNA is TGTGCCAGCTCACCAATAGCTGCAGAGCAGTACTTC. This encodes CASSPIAAEQYF. Combining the CDR3 with reference TRBV18 and TRBJ2-7 gives the whole variable domain NAGVMQNPRHLVRRRGQEARLRCSPMKGHSHVYWYRQLPEEGLKFMVYLQKENIIDESGMPKERFSAEFPKEGPSILRIQQVVRGDSAAYFCASSPIAAEQYFGPGTRLTVT.

The V and J genes are TRBV27 and TRBJ1-4; D ambiguous. This CDR3 comprises 14 residues. Germline assignment: CDR1 MNHEY and CDR2 SMNVEV (reference sequence). V was shortened by 7 bases and J by 8 bases, with 17 bases between the two germline ends. The CDR3 spells CASMSGTKEEKLFF. In DNA, the CDR3 is TGTGCCAGCATGAGCGGAACGAAGGAGGAAAAACTGTTTTTT.

This clone has a single count. This sequence joins TRBV6-5 and TRBJ1-2; TRBD1 aligns across 7 bases. Trimming removed 7 bases from V and 7 bases from J; junction bases left unmatched: 3. From germline, CDR1 is MNHEY and CDR2 SVGAGI. There are 11 residues in the CDR3. The CDR3 is CASTQGTGYTF. CDR3 nucleotides: TGTGCCAGCACACAGGGGACTGGCTACACCTTC.

The J gene is TRBJ1-2, the V gene TRBV6-6, with D unclear. The CDR3 runs 14 residues. Trimming left V 7 bases short and J 3 bases short, with 15 bases between. Germline V gene sequence: CDR1 MNHNY, CDR2 SVGAGI (reference sequence). This CDR3 reads CASKLAGWDYGYTF. DNA of the CDR3: TGTGCCAGCAAGTTAGCCGGGTGGGACTATGGCTACACCTTC.

V usage is TRBV6-5 and J usage is TRBJ2-7, with TRBD1 matching 7 bases. Germline V gives CDR1 MNHEY, CDR2 SVGAGI. J gave up 0 bases and V 5 bases, and 7 bases lay outside the gene matches. This CDR3 is 15 amino acids long. This chain's CDR3 is CASSGVRDSSYEQYF. In DNA form, the CDR3 reads TGTGCCAGCAGTGGGGTCCGGGACAGCTCCTACGAGCAGTACTTC.

The chain links TRBV7-2 to TRBJ1-6; D might be TRBD1 (5 bases). The CDR3 is 15 amino acids. CDR1 SGHTA and CDR2 FQGNSA come from the germline V gene. V shed 6 bases and J shed 1 base, with 10 bases lying between them. CDR3: CASRRQISYNSPLHF. The CDR3 DNA is TGTGCCAGCAGAAGACAGATTTCCTATAATTCACCCCTCCACTTT.

The chain employs TRBV30 and TRBJ1-1, with TRBD1 identical over 8 bases. V shed 2 bases and J 5 bases; nucleotides not matched to a gene: 4. Germline CDR1 reads GTSNPN; CDR2 reads SVGIG (reference sequence). The CDR3 covers 13 residues. The CDR3 nucleotides are TGTGCCTGGAGTAGGACAGGGATGACTGAAGCTTTCTTT. Residues: CAWSRTGMTEAFF. The variable domain in full, with the rest retrieved from reference TRBV30 and TRBJ1-1, is SQTIHQWPATLVQPVGSPLSLECTVEGTSNPNLYWYRQAAGRGLQLLFYSVGIGQISSEVPQNLSASRPQDRQFILSSKKLLLSDSGFYLCAWSRTGMTEAFFGQGTRLTVV.

J is TRBJ1-1 and V is TRBV5-8, with D tentatively TRBD1 (6 bases). CDR3 size: 13 residues. The germline V gene has CDR1 SGHTS and CDR2 YDEGEE. Trimming cost V 4 bases and J 1 base, with 8 bases left between them. The CDR3 bases are TGTGCCAGCAGCGGGGGACAGAACACTGAAGCTTTCTTT. Its protein product is CASSGGQNTEAFF.

This clone has a single count. The V call is TRBV6-5, the J call TRBJ1-6, with D unclear. Trimming took 4 bases from V and 0 from J, leaving 7 bases between them. Germline assignment: CDR1 MNHEY and CDR2 SVGAGI. The CDR3 is 15 residues long. The CDR3 sequence is CASSLGSSYNSPLHF. Here the CDR3 DNA reads TGTGCCAGCAGTTTAGGGAGCTCCTATAATTCACCCCTCCACTTT.

This clone was detected only a few times. J is TRBJ1-4 and V is TRBV30; the match to TRBD1 covers 8 bases. The CDR3 sequence is 12 residues long. Germline CDR1 is GTSNPN and CDR2 is SVGIG (reference sequence). With V trimmed by 6 bases and J by 5 bases, 2 bases remained unmatched. The CDR3 region has the DNA TGTGCCTGTGACAGGGGAAATGAAAAACTGTTTTTT. This codes for CACDRGNEKLFF.

The chain carries TRBV6-6 and TRBJ2-3; 9 nucleotides match TRBD2. This CDR3 has 16 residues. Germline lookup yields CDR1 MNHNY and CDR2 SVGAGI (reference sequence). J gave up 6 bases and V 6 bases, and 13 bases lay outside the gene matches. The CDR3 nucleotides are TGTGCCAGCAGCTTTAGCGGGGGCCGGCGAGGGGATACGCAGTATTTT. It specifies CASSFSGGRRGDTQYF.

The rearrangement uses TRBV5-6 and TRBJ2-6, with D possibly TRBD1 on 5 matching bases. The CDR3 length is 15 residues. V dropped 1 base and J dropped 0 bases, with 5 bases sitting between them. Looked up from germline, CDR1 is SGHDT and CDR2 is YYEEEE. The CDR3 sequence: CASSLRGSGANVLTF. Written as DNA, the CDR3 is TGTGCCAGCAGCTTGAGGGGCTCTGGGGCCAACGTCCTGACTTTC.

This chain connects TRBV5-1 to TRBJ2-1, with 10 nucleotides matching TRBD2. Germline V gene data show CDR1 as SGHRS and CDR2 as YFSETQ. Trimming removed 3 bases from V and 6 bases from J; junction bases left unmatched: 6. The length of the CDR3 is 15 residues. CDR3 DNA: TGCGCCAGCAGCTGGGGAGCGGGGGGGCGCAATGAGCAGTTCTTC. It yields the protein CASSWGAGGRNEQFF.

The chain joins TRBV6-1 to TRBJ1-6, with 8 bases that match TRBD1. Trimming cost V 4 bases and J 10 bases; bases outside gene matches: 9. Germline V gives CDR1 MNHNS, CDR2 SASEGT. The CDR3 loop spans 15 amino acids. The CDR3 DNA follows: TGTGCCAGCAGTGGACAGGGGCGAGGGTGGTCACCCCTCCACTTT. Encoded protein: CASSGQGRGWSPLHF.

The chain has TRBV10-3 and TRBJ2-7; TRBD2 matches 11 bases. Germline V CDR1 and CDR2: ENHRY, SYGVKD. The CDR3 consists of 13 residues. After removal of 8 bases from V and 4 bases from J, the junction contained 4 bases not matched to a gene. The CDR3 reads CAIGLAGDYEQYF. CDR3 DNA sequence: TGTGCCATCGGACTAGCGGGTGATTACGAGCAGTACTTC.